This T cell receptor beta chain comes out of a study of T cell responses to AZD1222 COVID-19 vaccine. The repertoire was sequenced with immunoSEQ multiplex PCR; TCRdb's copy has only in-frame clones and lacks some. The sample lists about 120,000 clones, 89% seen once, with about 4.8% in the top ten. The CDR3 is 14 amino acids. Germline values: CDR1 KGHSY, CDR2 FQNENV. V lost 4 bases and J lost 4; bases outside the gene matches: 3. As regards this clone: The antigen remains unidentified.

Study-level points and caveats: Compared with day 0, the breadth and depth of the Spike-specific TCR repertoire rose significantly after two doses of AZD1222. Baseline seropositivity characterized only a handful of AZD1222 recipients. Donors skewed white British and female; clonal diversity was possibly underestimated. Unmutated variant regions reportedly attract nearly half of all spike-specific TCRs.

This chain joins TRBV16 and TRBJ1-1, with 10 bases that match TRBD1. The sample here was peripheral blood, taken on day 0 of AZD1222 vaccination. The sequence came from an adult in good health. The CDR3 sequence: CASSLTGGGTEAFF. The CDR3 coding sequence is TGTGCCAGCAGCCTGACAGGGGGCGGCACTGAAGCTTTCTTT.